The entry below describes one T cell receptor beta chain. Participants in the exposed group had met a COVID-19 case in the 2 weeks before joining the study. The data belong to a study of blood T cell repertoires in COVID-19. Study as a whole: Sample material is recorded as cDNA or gDNA derived from T cells, B-cell-depleted T cells, or PBMCs.

Clones were sequenced by immunoSEQ multiplex PCR, and TCRdb holds only the in-frame ones, with some missing. In the table there are 430,000 or so clones, approximately 90% of which are singletons. This CDR3 is built from 15 residues. Germline loops: CDR1 MGHRA, CDR2 YSYEKL. Between the trimmed V and J ends, which lost 1 base and 7 bases, there was a span of 16 bases. The sequence derives from a young woman who had been exposed to COVID-19. Sequences were obtained from PBMCs or T cells enriched from blood (not recorded which). The chain employs TRBV4-1 and TRBJ1-2; D is perhaps TRBD1 (5 bases). This CDR3 is CASSQVGAAKTGYTF. The CDR3 coding sequence is TGCGCCAGCAGCCAAGTAGGGGCCGCGAAGACTGGCTACACCTTC.